These 23 T cell receptor beta chains were sequenced from one sample in a study of blood T cell repertoires in COVID-19. Sequencing was performed with immunoSEQ multiplex PCR; in TCRdb, only in-frame clones are kept and a portion is missing. The sample lists roughly 7,500 clones, over 70% occurring once. The sequenced sample was peripheral blood. The receptors originated from a human donor in a cohort sampled during active COVID-19.

V is TRBV7-6 and J is TRBJ2-2, with TRBD1 matching over 7 bases. Germline-derived CDR1 and CDR2 are SGHVS and FNYEAQ. This CDR3 has 17 residues. V dropped 3 bases and J dropped 4; count of bases not matched to a gene: 11. The CDR3 region has the DNA TGTGCCAGCAGCTTCCCTCTCGACAGGGCCGGCACCGGGGAGCTGTTTTTT. Translation gives CASSFPLDRAGTGELFF.

The J gene is TRBJ2-3, the V gene TRBV6-6; 7 bases are a match to TRBD1. The CDR3 has 14 residues. J gave up 5 bases and V 5 bases, and 7 bases lay outside the gene matches. CDR1 MNHNY and CDR2 SVGAGI come from the germline V gene (reference sequence). For the CDR3, the DNA is TGTGCCAGCAGTGCCCAGACAGGGAGAGATACGCAGTATTTT. It specifies CASSAQTGRDTQYF.

In its sample, this clone was seen once. The chain joins TRBV24-1 to TRBJ2-1, with 14 bases lining up with TRBD2. Germline V gene sequence: CDR1 KGHDR, CDR2 SFDVKD. V lost 5 bases, J lost 7 bases, and 6 bases stayed unmatched. The length of the CDR3 is 16 residues. CDR3 sequence: CATSVGTSGGRNEQFF. Written as DNA, the CDR3 is TGTGCCACCAGTGTCGGGACTAGCGGGGGCAGGAATGAGCAGTTCTTC.

The table lists this clone with a few counts. The chain couples TRBV28 to TRBJ1-2; tentatively, D is TRBD1 (6 bases). Germline V gene lookup returns CDR1 MDHEN and CDR2 SYDVKM. This CDR3 is 17 amino acids long. V was clipped by 2 bases and J by 3 bases, with 19 bases between them. CDR3 coding DNA: TGTGCCAGCAGTTTAGAGGGGCGGGGGCAGGGGCACTATGGCTACACCTTC. As protein: CASSLEGRGQGHYGYTF.

The chain uses TRBV29-1 and TRBJ2-3; D ambiguous. V dropped 7 bases and J dropped 0 bases, with 14 bases sitting between them. The length of the CDR3 is 14 residues. Germline CDR1 is SQVTM and CDR2 is ANQGSEA. CDR3 nucleotide sequence: TGCAGCGCCCCCGGAGCCACTAGCACAGATACGCAGTATTTT. Translation: CSAPGATSTDTQYF.

The V gene is TRBV6-5, the J gene TRBJ2-5, with 10 bases matching TRBD2. The trim removed 6 bases at V and 4 bases at J, leaving 8 bases unmatched. The CDR3 length is 15 residues. Germline V gene lookup returns CDR1 MNHEY and CDR2 SVGAGI. For the CDR3, the DNA is TGTGCCAGCAGCAGGAGCGGGAGGGCCGGAGAGACCCAGTACTTC. It codes for CASSRSGRAGETQYF.

The chain carries TRBV9 and TRBJ2-4; D is unresolved. The V end was cut by 0 bases, the J end by 0 bases, with 4 bases between. In germline, CDR1 is SGDLS, CDR2 YYNGEE. CDR3 length: 14 amino acids. The CDR3 protein is CASSVGLAKNIQYF. CDR3 nucleotide sequence: TGTGCCAGCAGCGTAGGACTAGCCAAAAACATTCAGTACTTC.

Only one count was recorded for this clone. The chain couples TRBV27 to TRBJ2-7; perhaps TRBD1 as D (6 bases). Germline V gene data show CDR1 as MNHEY and CDR2 as SMNVEV (reference sequence). Trimming shortened V by 4 bases and J by 3 bases, and 10 bases separated the two germline ends. CDR3 length: 13 residues. The CDR3 sequence: CASSSTGYYEQYF. CDR3 DNA sequence: TGTGCCAGCAGTTCCACAGGGTACTACGAGCAGTACTTC.

The chain uses TRBV6-5 and TRBJ2-7; 8 nucleotides line up with TRBD2. After removal of 2 bases from V and 4 bases from J, the junction contained 7 bases not matched to a gene. The CDR3 is made up of 15 amino acids. Germline V lookup: CDR1 MNHEY, CDR2 SVGAGI. The CDR3 loop is CASSYASGSMYEQYF. The CDR3 region has the DNA TGTGCCAGCAGTTACGCGAGCGGGAGCATGTACGAGCAGTACTTC.

J is TRBJ2-7 and V is TRBV4-3; TRBD2 agrees at 8 bases. Germline V CDR1 and CDR2: LGHNA, YSLEER. Trimming took 0 bases from V and 2 from J; bases not matched to a gene: 9. The CDR3 loop spans 17 amino acids. The CDR3 sequence is CASSQEEERERPYEQYF. CDR3 DNA sequence: TGCGCCAGCAGCCAAGAGGAGGAGCGGGAGAGGCCCTACGAGCAGTACTTC.

This clone was seen more than once but under ten times. The chain is built from TRBV2 and TRBJ2-7; 9 bases map to TRBD2. Per germline, CDR1 SNHLY and CDR2 FYNNEI. The CDR3 contains 14 residues. With 5 bases clipped from V and 0 bases from J, the junction kept 2 bases outside the gene matches. Written as DNA, the CDR3 is TGTGCCAGCAGTTTTAGCGGGAGCTCCTACGAGCAGTACTTC. It codes for CASSFSGSSYEQYF.

This clone was seen a single time. CDR3 region: CASSEIFIGDNQFF. CDR3 nucleotides: TGTGCCAGCAGTGAAATATTCATCGGGGACAACCAGTTCTTC. This chain uses TRBV6-1 with TRBJ2-1; possible D gene TRBD1, 6 bases. The germline gives CDR1 MNHNS, CDR2 SASEGT. V lost 2 bases and J 13 bases, leaving 18 bases between the germline ends. This CDR3 is 14 amino acids long.

The chain combines TRBV6-5 with TRBJ2-1, with D maybe TRBD2 (5 bases). CDR1 is MNHEY and CDR2 is SVGAGI in the germline V gene. V dropped 1 base and J dropped 10 bases, with 11 bases sitting between them. The CDR3 totals 13 residues. The CDR3 DNA sequence: TGTGCCAGCAGTTACTTCGGAGGAGGAGAGCAGTTCTTC. Its protein product is CASSYFGGGEQFF.

The chain uses TRBV28 and TRBJ2-7; no clear D gene. The germline V gene has CDR1 MDHEN and CDR2 SYDVKM. This CDR3 is 12 amino acids long. Trimming pared 2 bases from V and 8 bases from J, leaving 10 bases between. CDR3 bases: TGTGCCAGCAGTTTAGGGCAGACCAAGCAGTACTTC. Translating it yields CASSLGQTKQYF.

The rearrangement joins TRBV6-5 to TRBJ1-5; a possible D gene is TRBD1 (5 bases). V dropped 4 bases and J dropped 6 bases, with 13 bases sitting between them. Germline CDR1 is MNHEY and CDR2 is SVGAGI. This CDR3 spans 14 amino acids. CDR3 in amino acids: CASSLSLGGQPQHF. The CDR3 DNA reads TGTGCCAGCAGTTTATCCCTCGGGGGTCAGCCCCAGCATTTT.

V is TRBV18 and J is TRBJ2-6; possibly TRBD2 for D (6 bases). CDR1 is KGHSH and CDR2 is LQKENI in the germline V gene. The germline V and J ends were trimmed by 7 bases and 0 bases, with 13 bases remaining between them. The CDR3 runs to 16 residues. The CDR3 DNA is TGTGCCAGCTACCCAGCGGGCAGCTCTGGGGCCAACGTCCTGACTTTC. This encodes CASYPAGSSGANVLTF.

The CDR3 nucleotides read TGTGCCTGGAGTGTAAGGGGCCATAGATTAGGCTACGAGCAGTACTTC. It encodes CAWSVRGHRLGYEQYF. The chain has TRBV30 and TRBJ2-7; the D gene is possibly TRBD1 (5 bases). The CDR3 runs 16 residues. Germline V CDR1 and CDR2: GTSNPN, SVGIG (reference sequence). Trimming cost V 0 bases and J 3 bases, with 18 bases left between them.

The chain has TRBV24-1 and TRBJ2-7; TRBD1 agrees at 9 bases. Trimming cost V 4 bases and J 7 bases; bases outside gene matches: 10. Germline V CDR1 and CDR2: KGHDR, SFDVKD. The CDR3 has 15 amino acids. As DNA, the CDR3 is TGTGCCACCAGTGAGCCCGGGACAGGGTCTGTGGAGCAGTACTTC. Amino acids: CATSEPGTGSVEQYF.

The chain recombines TRBV6-1 with TRBJ2-3; the match to TRBD2 covers 9 bases. The germline gives CDR1 MNHNS, CDR2 SASEGT. The CDR3 has 15 amino acids. Trimming at V came to 3 bases and at J to 4 bases, leaving 5 bases not matched to a gene. The CDR3 loop is CASSDSGRGADTQYF. For the CDR3, the DNA is TGTGCCAGCAGTGATAGCGGGAGAGGGGCAGATACGCAGTATTTT.

V usage is TRBV19 and J usage is TRBJ1-4; TRBD1 aligns across 8 bases. Germline V gene sequence: CDR1 LNHDA, CDR2 SQIVND (reference sequence). Unmatched junction bases numbered 12, after V lost 7 bases and J lost 11 bases. The CDR3 contains 14 residues. CDR3 in DNA: TGTGCCAGTATCGCCAGGGGGCGAGGGGGGAAACTGTTTTTT. Its translation: CASIARGRGGKLFF.

The genes are TRBV27 and TRBJ2-3; D remains ambiguous. The germline CDR1 and CDR2 sequences are MNHEY and SMNVEV (reference sequence). There are 12 residues in the CDR3. Trimming removed 8 bases at V and 3 bases at J, with 9 bases between. The CDR3 bases are TGTGCCAGCGGGCTTGGGACAGATACGCAGTATTTT. Translating gives CASGLGTDTQYF.

The chain is built from TRBV30 and TRBJ2-7; D remains unclear. This CDR3 has 12 residues. Germline V gene lookup returns CDR1 GTSNPN and CDR2 SVGIG (reference sequence). Trimming cost V 2 bases and J 0 bases, with 5 bases left between them. Here the CDR3 DNA reads TGTGCCTGGAGTCCGGGCTCCTACGAGCAGTACTTC. As protein: CAWSPGSYEQYF.

This sequence joins TRBV5-6 and TRBJ1-1; D is unclear. CDR1 is SGHDT and CDR2 is YYEEEE in the germline V gene. The V gene lost 5 bases and the J gene lost 1 base, with 12 bases spanning the gap. The CDR3 is 14 residues long. CDR3 sequence reads: CASSELPKNTEAFF. CDR3 coding DNA: TGTGCCAGCAGTGAACTACCGAAGAACACTGAAGCTTTCTTT.